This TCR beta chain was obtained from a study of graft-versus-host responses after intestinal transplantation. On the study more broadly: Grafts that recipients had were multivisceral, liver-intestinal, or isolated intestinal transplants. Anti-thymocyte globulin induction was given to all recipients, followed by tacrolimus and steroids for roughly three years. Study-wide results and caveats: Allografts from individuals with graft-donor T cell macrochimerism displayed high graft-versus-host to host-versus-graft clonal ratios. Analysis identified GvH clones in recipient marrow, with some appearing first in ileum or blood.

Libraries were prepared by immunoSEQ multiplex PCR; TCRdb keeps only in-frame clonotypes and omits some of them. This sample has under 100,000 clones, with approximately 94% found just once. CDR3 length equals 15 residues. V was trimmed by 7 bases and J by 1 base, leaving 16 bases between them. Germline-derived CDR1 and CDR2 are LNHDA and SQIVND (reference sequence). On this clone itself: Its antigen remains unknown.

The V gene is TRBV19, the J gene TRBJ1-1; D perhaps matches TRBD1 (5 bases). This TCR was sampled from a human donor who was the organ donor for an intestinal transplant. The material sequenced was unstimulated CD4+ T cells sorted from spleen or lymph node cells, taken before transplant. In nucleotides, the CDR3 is TGTGCCAGTACCCCCCGGGGGGTTTCGAACACTGAAGCTTTCTTT. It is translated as CASTPRGVSNTEAFF.